The rows below give T cell receptor beta chains drawn from one sample of a study of identifying expanded T cells in peripheral blood. Libraries were prepared by immunoSEQ multiplex PCR; TCRdb keeps only in-frame clonotypes and omits some of them. The data contain under 130,000 clones, roughly 89% of them seen just once; the ten biggest clones take up 16%. The sequencing input was blood. These receptors originate from a person aged 18 to 70 in good health. CDR3s include the opening cysteine and the closing phenylalanine or tryptophan. Not all rows give a size; the values are once, few, many and, for expanded clones, a class.

v_gene	abundance	CDR3aa
TRBV4-2	NA	CASSQDGGPSGTQYF
TRBV2	NA	CASSVQVWRAQQFF
TRBV6-4	NA	CASSDTNSGANVLTF
TRBV6-4	NA	CASSDVGLGLAAYNEQFF
TRBV25-1	NA	CASSEIQQYF
TRBV7-2	NA	CASSFSVGFEQYF
TRBV7-8	NA	CASSFGQSSGNTIYF
TRBV30	once	CAWKPRGRGSNQPQHF
TRBV28	once	CASSPGQYAKTQYF
TRBV6-5	NA	CASSYAGAGANVLTF
TRBV28	NA	CASSLYGREDYEQYF
TRBV5-1	NA	CASSPLGYLWNYNEQFF
TRBV10-3	NA	CAISIRLNTEAFF
TRBV18	NA	CASSPGRTYTEAFF
TRBV7-2	NA	CASSSGSSYEQYF
TRBV7-9	NA	CATKGDWTEAFF
TRBV7-7	NA	CASSPGQGAREQYF
TRBV27	NA	CASSRQVSTDTQYF
TRBV5-1	NA	CASSLSDRGNTIYF
TRBV10-3	NA	CAISESTDYYGYTF
TRBV4-3	NA	CASSQKGAGYGYTF
TRBV6-6	NA	CASSYIGHAELETQYF
TRBV6-5	once	CASSYHESYEQYF
TRBV5-1	once	CASSLESEGVNQETQYF
TRBV27	few	CASSPTGPGVYTIYF
TRBV29-1	NA	CSVGGGRDTQYF
TRBV4-3	NA	CASSQDNREVTEAFF
TRBV2	once	CASSERGNTQYF
TRBV6-6	once	CASTFTAGQYNEQFF
TRBV27	once	CASNPMGAGGTEAFF
TRBV14	NA	CASSQEGTGWEGYTF
TRBV6-5	NA	CASSYPDPRQGGKLFF
TRBV5-6	NA	CASSLGDRVDYTF
TRBV7-6	NA	CASSLATGRDTQYF
TRBV11-2	NA	CASSTLTSGGDTQYF
TRBV7-7	NA	CASSLRGALADTQYF
TRBV19	NA	CASSIDPSGLPQGGNQPQHF
TRBV4-2	NA	CASSQVAGGLGFF
TRBV18	NA	CASSASANRDPDSGANVLTF
TRBV9	once	CASSGGRTDTQYF
TRBV10-1	NA	CASSGPGQLSTDTQYF
TRBV5-1	NA	CASSLETVIYTEAFF
TRBV7-2	NA	CASSRGQANTEAFF
TRBV11-2	NA	CASSLVTGSAGEKLFF
TRBV6-5	NA	CASSPQEGTQYF
TRBV5-1	NA	CASSPLTGVEETQYF
TRBV19	NA	CASSGQGLSTGELFF
TRBV5-1	NA	CASSLGGGGGSSYEQYF
TRBV5-1	NA	CASSLRTDTAYGYTF
TRBV5-4	NA	CASSQDSVEAFF
TRBV5-3	NA	CARRGDRGTSYYGYTF
TRBV15	NA	CATSRAPPPEKLFF
TRBV10-3	NA	CAIRPQGSDTEAFF
TRBV11-3	NA	CASSPGQGETQYF
TRBV23-1	NA	CAGPGICYGYTF